This T cell receptor beta chain was obtained from a study of blood T cell repertoires in COVID-19. Germline CDR1 and CDR2: LNHDA and SQIVND (reference sequence). The trim removed 6 bases at V and 3 bases at J, leaving 7 bases unmatched. This CDR3 spans 14 amino acids. Original processing methods: Scientists estimated how many nucleated cells there were by amplifying reference gene primers. Repertoires were generated with immunoSEQ multiplex PCR, while TCRdb's copy carries only in-frame clones and drops some. From that table come the V and J calls and clone size; the DNA was used to work out D and trimming. Of around 400,000 clones detected, 87% appear once; the ten largest clones hold 8% to 13%.

The receptor was isolated from a woman in her twenties or thirties with COVID-19, enrolled during active disease. V is TRBV19 and J is TRBJ2-7; TRBD2 agrees at 8 bases. The sample was peripheral blood. The CDR3 DNA follows: TGTGCCAGTAGCCCTTTCGGGAGGGGCTACGAGCAGTACTTC. It is translated as CASSPFGRGYEQYF.